This TCR beta chain was sequenced in a study of blood T cell repertoires in COVID-19. The age range of participants was 18 to 89 years, with residence in 20 to 25 US areas. Authors' data handling: Using reference gene primer amplification, nucleated cell counts were estimated. Method: immunoSEQ multiplex PCR; TCRdb's copy keeps in-frame clones and lacks some. That table gives V, J and clone size, and the DNA gave D and trimming. The repertoire has about 270,000 clones, 86% of them found once; the top ten carry 2.6%. The germline V gene has CDR1 SGHVS and CDR2 FQNEAQ. This CDR3 is 17 amino acids long. With V trimmed by 4 bases and J by 4 bases, 11 bases remained unmatched.

The sequence came from a young woman who had recovered from COVID-19. Sequenced material: PBMCs or T cells enriched from blood (not recorded which). This chain connects TRBV7-8 to TRBJ1-1, with 11 positions matching TRBD1. CDR3 sequence reads: CASSSPGQGAVSTEAFF. The DNA for the CDR3 is TGTGCCAGCAGCTCCCCCGGACAGGGGGCGGTAAGCACTGAAGCTTTCTTT.